The clone carrying this TCR beta chain was picked up a small number of times. Antigen specificity is unknown. Unfractionated whole blood was the source from which total RNA was extracted. These data originate in a study of human T cells and chemical hapten exposure. Study information: From small differences in pooled library volume came most of the variation in per-sample TCR yields. Study-wide results and limits: There was no change with DPC sensitization in TCRs above 1 in 1000 frequency.

The CDR3 runs to 13 residues. Germline CDR1 and CDR2: MNHEY and SVGEGT. V was pared by 5 bases and J by 2 bases, with 9 bases between. Unique molecular identifiers were attached to individual cDNA molecules during library preparation. How the authors handled the data: Samples ranged from 23,224 to 690,600 TCRs, with a median of roughly 95,000. TCRdb analysed the reads with MiXCR anew, one entry per CDR3 protein. These V and J calls originate from TCRdb's pipeline instead of the authors' own analysis. The table lists about 120,000 distinct CDR3 sequences, around 9% of them singletons. Sequenced sample: whole blood. This clonotype was obtained from a human donor in good health. Some clones in this sample may be carry-over from other donors' samples. The V call is TRBV6-2 or TRBV6-3, the J call TRBJ1-1; the D gene is possibly TRBD1 (6 bases). The CDR3 nucleotides read TGTGCCAGCAGTAAGGGGGGTAACACTGAAGCTTTCTTT. Its protein product is CASSKGGNTEAFF.